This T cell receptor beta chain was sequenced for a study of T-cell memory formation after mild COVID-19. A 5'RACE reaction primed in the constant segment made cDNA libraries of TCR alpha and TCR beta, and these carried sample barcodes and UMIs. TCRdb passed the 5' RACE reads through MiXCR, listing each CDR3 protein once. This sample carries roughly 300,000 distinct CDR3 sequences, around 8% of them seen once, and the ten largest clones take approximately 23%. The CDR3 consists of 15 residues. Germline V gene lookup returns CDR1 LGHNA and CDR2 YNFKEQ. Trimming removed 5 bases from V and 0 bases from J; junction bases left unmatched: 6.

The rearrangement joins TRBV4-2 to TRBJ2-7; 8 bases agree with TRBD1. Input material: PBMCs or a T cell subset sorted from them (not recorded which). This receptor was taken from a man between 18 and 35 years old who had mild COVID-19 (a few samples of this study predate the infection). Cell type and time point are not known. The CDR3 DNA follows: TGTGCCAGCAGCTCAGGGGGCCACCTCTCCTACGAGCAGTACTTC. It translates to CASSSGGHLSYEQYF.